This T cell receptor beta chain was found in a study of blood T cell repertoires in COVID-19. Per the germline V gene, CDR1 is SGHNT and CDR2 is YYREEE (reference sequence). This CDR3 is built from 16 residues. V shed 0 bases and J 5 bases; nucleotides not matched to a gene: 7. Using immunoSEQ multiplex PCR, the repertoire was profiled, and TCRdb retains in-frame clones only, with some absent. The repertoire has about 170,000 clones, approximately 87% of them found once; the top ten carry around 3.5%. The TCR comes from a man between 18 and 29 years old with active or convalescent COVID-19. V is TRBV5-4 and J is TRBJ2-7, with 11 bases aligning to TRBD1. Material: peripheral blood. Here the CDR3 DNA reads TGTGCCAGCAGCTTGGCCCCGGGACAGGGGGTCCACGAGCAGTACTTC. Translation gives CASSLAPGQGVHEQYF.